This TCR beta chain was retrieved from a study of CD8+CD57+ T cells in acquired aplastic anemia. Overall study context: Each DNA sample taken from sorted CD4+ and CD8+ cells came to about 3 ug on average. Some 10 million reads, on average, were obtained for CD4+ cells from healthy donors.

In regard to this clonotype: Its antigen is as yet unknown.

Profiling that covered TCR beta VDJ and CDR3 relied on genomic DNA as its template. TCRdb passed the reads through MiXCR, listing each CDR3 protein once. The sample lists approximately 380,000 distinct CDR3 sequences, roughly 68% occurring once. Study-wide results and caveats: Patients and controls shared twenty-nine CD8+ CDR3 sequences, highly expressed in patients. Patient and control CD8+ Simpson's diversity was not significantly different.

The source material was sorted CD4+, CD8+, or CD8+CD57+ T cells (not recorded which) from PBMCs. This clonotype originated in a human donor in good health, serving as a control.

CDR3 in amino acids: CASSLGGTYTGELFF. CDR3 coding DNA: TGTGCCAGCAGCTTAGGAGGAACCTACACCGGGGAGCTGTTTTTT. The V gene is TRBV5-5, the J gene TRBJ2-2; tentatively, D is TRBD2 (5 bases). The V and J ends lost 2 bases and 3 bases respectively, with 11 bases between them. This CDR3 has 15 residues. The germline gives CDR1 SGHKS, CDR2 YYEKEE (reference sequence).